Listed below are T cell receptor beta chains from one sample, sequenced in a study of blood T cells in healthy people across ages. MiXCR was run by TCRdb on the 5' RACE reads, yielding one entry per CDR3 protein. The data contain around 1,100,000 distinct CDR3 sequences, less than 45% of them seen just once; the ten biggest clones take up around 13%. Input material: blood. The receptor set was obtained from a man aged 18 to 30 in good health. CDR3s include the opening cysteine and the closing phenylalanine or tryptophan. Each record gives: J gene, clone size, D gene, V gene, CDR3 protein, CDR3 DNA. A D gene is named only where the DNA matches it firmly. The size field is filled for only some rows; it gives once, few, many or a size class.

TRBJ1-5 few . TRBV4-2 CASSQPLLNRVYSNQPQHF TGTGCCAGCAGCCAGCCACTCCTGAACAGGGTTTATAGCAATCAGCCCCAGCATTTT
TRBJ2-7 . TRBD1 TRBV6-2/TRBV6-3 CASRSNRGPPTYEQYF TGTGCCAGCAGATCCAACAGGGGGCCGCCTACCTACGAGCAGTACTTC
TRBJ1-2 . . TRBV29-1 CSAPGRNYGYTF TGCAGCGCACCGGGGCGGAACTATGGCTACACCTTC
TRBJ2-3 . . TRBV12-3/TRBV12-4 CASSQQGRSDTQYF TGTGCCAGCAGTCAACAGGGTCGGTCAGATACGCAGTATTTT
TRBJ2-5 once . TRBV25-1 CASSDSRGFETQYF TGTGCCAGCAGTGATAGTAGGGGATTCGAGACCCAGTACTTC
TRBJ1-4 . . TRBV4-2 CASSQDAGGNEKLFF TGTGCCAGCAGCCAAGACGCGGGCGGTAATGAAAAACTGTTTTTT
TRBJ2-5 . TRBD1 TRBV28 CASRSDRKGEETQYF TGTGCCAGCAGGTCGGACAGGAAGGGGGAAGAGACCCAGTACTTC
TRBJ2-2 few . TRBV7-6 CASSHTDSYTGELFF TGTGCCAGCAGCCATACCGACAGTTACACCGGGGAGCTGTTTTTT
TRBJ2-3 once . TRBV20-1 CSAVLADTDTQYF TGCAGTGCTGTGCTGGCTGACACAGATACGCAGTATTTT
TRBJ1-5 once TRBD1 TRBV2 CASSYSNGQGRGQPQHF TGTGCCAGCAGTTACTCTAATGGACAGGGTCGCGGTCAGCCCCAGCATTTT
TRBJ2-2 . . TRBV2 CASNGLLGGGELFF TGTGCCAGCAATGGACTTTTGGGCGGCGGGGAGCTGTTTTTT
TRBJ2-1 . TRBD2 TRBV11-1 CASSILAGGILNEQFF TGTGCCAGCAGCATATTAGCGGGGGGCATCCTAAATGAGCAGTTCTTC
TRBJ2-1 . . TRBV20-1 CSAIPAQGGVYKEQFF TGCAGTGCTATTCCCGCTCAGGGGGGGGTCTACAAGGAGCAGTTCTTC
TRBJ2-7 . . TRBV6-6 CASSDSPGTHGQYF TGTGCCAGCAGTGACTCTCCAGGGACACATGGGCAGTACTTC
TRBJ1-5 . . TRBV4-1 CTSSQAGAGNQPQHF TGCACCAGCAGCCAAGCCGGGGCTGGCAATCAGCCCCAGCATTTT
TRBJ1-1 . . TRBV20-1 CSARLHLNTEAFF TGCAGTGCTAGACTACATTTGAACACTGAAGCTTTCTTT
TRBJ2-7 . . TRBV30 CAWSPDSYEQYF TGTGCCTGGAGTCCAGACTCCTACGAGCAGTACTTC
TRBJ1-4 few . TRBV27 CASSPGTFNEKLFF TGTGCCAGCAGTCCCGGGACTTTCAATGAAAAACTGTTTTTT
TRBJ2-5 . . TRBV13 CASSTRGRLETQYF TGTGCCAGCAGCACAAGGGGTCGGCTAGAGACCCAGTACTTC
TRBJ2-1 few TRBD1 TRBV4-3 CASSDSGTDNEQFF TGCGCCAGCAGCGACTCCGGGACAGACAATGAGCAGTTCTTC
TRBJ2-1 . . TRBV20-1 CSARRGVEQFF TGCAGTGCTAGACGAGGGGTTGAGCAGTTCTTC
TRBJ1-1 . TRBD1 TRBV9 CASSAGQGYTEAFF TGTGCCAGCAGCGCTGGACAGGGGTACACTGAAGCTTTCTTT
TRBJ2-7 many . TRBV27 CASSRPGTYEQYF TGTGCCAGCAGTCGCCCCGGGACCTACGAGCAGTACTTC
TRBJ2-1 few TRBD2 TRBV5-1 CASSLDPSGNNEQFF TGCGCCAGCAGCTTGGATCCTAGCGGCAACAATGAGCAGTTCTTC
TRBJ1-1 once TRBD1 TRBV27 CASTRRQGLNTEAFF TGTGCCAGCACCCGCAGACAGGGGTTGAACACTGAAGCTTTCTTT
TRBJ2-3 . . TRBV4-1 CASSQGPFRWGTTDTQYF TGCGCCAGCAGCCAGGGTCCTTTCCGCTGGGGGACCACAGATACGCAGTATTTT
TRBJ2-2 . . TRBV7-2 CASSFNSLKSPPHMTGELFF TGTGCCAGCAGCTTCAATTCGCTAAAGTCCCCCCCCCACATGACCGGGGAGCTGTTTTTT
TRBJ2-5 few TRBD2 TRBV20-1 CSARPGLVQETQYF TGCAGTGCTCGGCCGGGACTAGTCCAAGAGACCCAGTACTTC
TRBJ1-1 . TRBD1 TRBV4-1 CAGSPTMGQGNTEAFF TGCGCCGGCAGCCCCACAATGGGACAGGGGAACACTGAAGCTTTCTTT
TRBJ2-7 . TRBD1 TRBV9 CASSVTSGQGFYKQYF TGTGCCAGCAGCGTAACGTCGGGACAGGGGTTCTACAAGCAGTACTTC
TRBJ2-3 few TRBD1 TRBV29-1 CSVDGTGTHPDTQYF TGCAGCGTTGACGGGACAGGGACCCACCCAGATACGCAGTATTTT
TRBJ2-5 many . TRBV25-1 CASSEYSAKQETQYF TGTGCCAGCAGTGAATATTCGGCCAAACAAGAGACCCAGTACTTC
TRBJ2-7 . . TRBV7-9 CASNLPTAGEQYF TGTGCCAGCAACTTACCTACGGCGGGCGAGCAGTACTTC
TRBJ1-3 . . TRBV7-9 CASNRALSGNTIYF TGTGCCAGCAATCGGGCTTTATCTGGAAACACCATATATTTT
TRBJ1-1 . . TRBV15 CATSGPRKGNTEAFF TGTGCCACCAGCGGCCCGCGAAAGGGGAACACTGAAGCTTTCTTT
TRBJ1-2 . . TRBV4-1 CASSPTSDRTNYGYTF TGCGCCAGCAGCCCGACCTCGGACCGTACTAACTATGGCTACACCTTC
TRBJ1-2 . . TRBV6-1 CASSDGRGVGYTF TGTGCCAGCAGTGACGGCAGGGGTGTTGGCTACACCTTC
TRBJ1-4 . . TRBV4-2 CASSQGDNEKLFF TGTGCCAGCAGCCAGGGAGATAATGAAAAACTGTTTTTT
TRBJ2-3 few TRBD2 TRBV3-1 CASSQDPGLAGSTDTQYF TGTGCCAGCAGCCAAGATCCCGGACTAGCGGGGAGCACAGATACGCAGTATTTT
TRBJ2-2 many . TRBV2 CASSTGRTGELFF TGTGCCAGCAGTACAGGGCGAACCGGGGAGCTGTTTTTT